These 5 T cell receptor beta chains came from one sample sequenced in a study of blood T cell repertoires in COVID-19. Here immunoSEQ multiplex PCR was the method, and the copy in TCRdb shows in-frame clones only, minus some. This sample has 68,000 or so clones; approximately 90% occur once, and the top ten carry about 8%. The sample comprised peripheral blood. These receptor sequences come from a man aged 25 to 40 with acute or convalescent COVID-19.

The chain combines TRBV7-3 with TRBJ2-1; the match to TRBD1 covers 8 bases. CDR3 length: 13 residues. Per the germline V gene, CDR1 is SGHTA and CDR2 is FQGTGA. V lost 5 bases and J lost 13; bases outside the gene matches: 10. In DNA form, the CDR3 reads TGTGCCAGCAGCGAAAATGCCGGGACAGGCCAGTTCTTC. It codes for CASSENAGTGQFF.

The CDR3 coding sequence is TGTGCCAGCAGCTTCGAGACTCCAGATACGCAGTATTTT. Translation gives CASSFETPDTQYF. The chain carries TRBV5-4 and TRBJ2-3; no clear D gene. There are 13 residues in the CDR3. V lost 2 bases and J lost 4, with 8 bases in between. CDR1 is SGHNT and CDR2 is YYREEE in the germline V gene (reference sequence).

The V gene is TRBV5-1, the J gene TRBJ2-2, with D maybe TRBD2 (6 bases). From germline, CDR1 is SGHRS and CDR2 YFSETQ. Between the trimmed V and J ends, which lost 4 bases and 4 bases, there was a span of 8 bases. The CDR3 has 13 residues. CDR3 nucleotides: TGCGCCAGCAGCCGGGACTCCACCGGGGAGCTGTTTTTT. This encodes CASSRDSTGELFF.

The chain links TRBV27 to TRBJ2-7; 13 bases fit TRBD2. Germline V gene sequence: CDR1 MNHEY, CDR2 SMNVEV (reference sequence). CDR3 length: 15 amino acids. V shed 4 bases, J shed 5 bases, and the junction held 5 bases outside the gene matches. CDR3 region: CASSSWTSGSHEQYF. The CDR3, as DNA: TGTGCCAGCAGTTCATGGACTAGCGGGAGCCACGAGCAGTACTTC.

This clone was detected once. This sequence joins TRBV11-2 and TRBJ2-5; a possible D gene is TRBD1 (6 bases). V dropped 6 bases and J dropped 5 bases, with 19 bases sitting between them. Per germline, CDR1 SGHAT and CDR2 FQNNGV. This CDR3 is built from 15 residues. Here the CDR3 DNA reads TGTGCCAGCAGGGACTCCAGGGGTACTGGGGAGACCCAGTACTTC. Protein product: CASRDSRGTGETQYF.